This TCR beta chain is drawn from a study of graft-versus-host responses after intestinal transplantation. Assay used: immunoSEQ multiplex PCR; TCRdb lists only in-frame clones, some missing. There are about 29,000 clones in the sample; 87% occur only once, and roughly 12% lies in the top ten. CDR1 is SGHKS and CDR2 is YYEKEE in the germline V gene (reference sequence). The junction had 10 bases not matched to a gene; V was cut back by 0 bases and J by 2 bases. CDR3 length: 18 amino acids. Sequences were derived from PBMCs, sampled 450 to 460 days after intestinal transplantation. The sequence was obtained from a human patient who received an intestinal transplant, so some T cells may come from the graft donor. The rearrangement links TRBV5-5 to TRBJ2-5, with 10 bases matching TRBD1. The CDR3 spells CASSLAFRQGASQETQYF. CDR3 bases: TGTGCCAGCAGCTTGGCCTTTCGACAGGGGGCAAGTCAAGAGACCCAGTACTTC.